This T cell receptor (beta chain) was sequenced in a study of cytomegalovirus exposure and HLA in healthy donors. This CDR3 is 15 amino acids long. Germline V gives CDR1 SNHLY, CDR2 FYNNEI. With 2 bases removed from V and 1 base from J, the gap between germline ends came to 10 bases. PCR was performed using 60 Vbeta and 13 Jbeta primers. Authors' processing steps: An analysis performed later counted around 80 million unique TCR beta chains (roughly 11 million of them shared). Only in-frame clones appear in the TCRdb table, and some are missing; sequencing was by immunoSEQ multiplex PCR. The V and J calls and clone size are taken from that table; D and trimming were inferred from the DNA. The listing records about 110,000 clones.

The sample was PBMCs. The chain combines TRBV2 with TRBJ2-3, with D maybe TRBD2 (5 bases). The origin of this receptor is a man under 40 in good health and CMV-seronegative. CDR3: CASSELASGTDTQYF. The CDR3 coding sequence is TGTGCCAGCAGTGAACTAGCATCTGGCACAGATACGCAGTATTTT.